These T cell receptor beta chains were read from a single sample in a study of T-cell reconstitution after alpha-beta-depleted transplantation in children. MiXCR, run by TCRdb on the PCR reads, gives a single entry per CDR3 protein. The sample shows roughly 200,000 distinct CDR3 sequences, approximately 7% of them seen only once. Sequences were derived from PBMCs, sampled before TCRalphabeta/CD19-depleted stem cell transplant. Receptors were obtained from a boy aged 2 to 10 with acute lymphoblastic leukemia, due to receive a stem cell transplant. CDR3s include the opening cysteine and the closing phenylalanine or tryptophan. The D gene is left open where the match is weak. Not every row has a clone size; where given, it reads once, few, many or a size class.

v_gene,abundance,j_gene,d_gene,CDR3nt,CDR3aa
TRBV7-2,many,TRBJ2-2,-,TGTGCCAGCAGCTCTTTCACCGGGGAGCTGTTTTTT,CASSSFTGELFF
TRBV7-4,-,TRBJ1-2,-,TGTGCCAGCAGCTTAGCAAGGACATCTAACTATGGCTACACCTTC,CASSLARTSNYGYTF
TRBV28,many,TRBJ2-1,TRBD2,TGTGCCAGCAGTTTTGCTGGACTAGCTGGGGGGGAGCAGTTCTTC,CASSFAGLAGGEQFF
TRBV12-3/TRBV12-4,many,TRBJ1-5,-,TGTGCCAGCAGGCCAGGGACGGTTGATCAGCCCCAGCATTTT,CASRPGTVDQPQHF
TRBV28,-,TRBJ2-1,TRBD2,TGTGCCAGCACGGGCGGGGGGCCAAATAAGCAGTTCTTC,CASTGGGPNKQFF
TRBV13,-,TRBJ2-1,TRBD2,TGTGCCAGCAGCCTAAAGGGGACTAGCGGGAGTGATGAGCAGTTCTTC,CASSLKGTSGSDEQFF
TRBV7-2,many,TRBJ2-7,TRBD1,TGTGCCAGCAGCTTATCTAGGGACAGGGGGTTCAAAGCCTACGAGCAGTACTTC,CASSLSRDRGFKAYEQYF
TRBV12-3/TRBV12-4,many,TRBJ2-3,-,TGTGCCAGCAGTGACCTCCGAACCCTGACTAGCACAGATACGCAGTATTTT,CASSDLRTLTSTDTQYF
TRBV29-1,many,TRBJ2-1,-,TGCAGCGTTTTAGGCAGTGAGAACGATAGCTCCTACAATGAGCAGTTCTTC,CSVLGSENDSSYNEQFF
TRBV6-1,few,TRBJ2-1,-,TGTGCCAGCAGTGGGACGGCGGGTAATGAGCAGCTCTTC,CASSGTAGNEQLF
TRBV5-1,many,TRBJ2-3,-,TGCGCCAGCAGCGCTAACGTGGGGGGCAACACAGATACGCAGTATTTT,CASSANVGGNTDTQYF
TRBV28,many,TRBJ1-1,-,TGTGCCAGCAGCCCGGGAGGTAGCGACAGTGAAGCTTTCTTT,CASSPGGSDSEAFF
TRBV5-5,many,TRBJ2-5,-,TGTGCCAGCAGCCCCATACAGGGCCTGGAGACCCAGTACTTC,CASSPIQGLETQYF
TRBV4-3,many,TRBJ2-2,-,TGCGCCAGCAGCCAAGATTGGATCGGGGAGCTGTTTTTT,CASSQDWIGELFF
TRBV3-1,-,TRBJ1-6,TRBD1,TGTGCCAGCAGCCACGGGACAGAGCTCAATTCACCCCTCCACTTT,CASSHGTELNSPLHF
TRBV5-1,many,TRBJ2-5,-,TGCGCCAGCAGCTTGGATCCAGGTTTGGAGACCCAGTACTTC,CASSLDPGLETQYF
TRBV28,-,TRBJ2-5,-,TGTGCCAGCAGTGACCGGGAGGAGACCCAGTACTTC,CASSDREETQYF
TRBV7-9,-,TRBJ1-4,-,TGTGCCAGCAGCCCCCCGACAGTTCGTGGGGGAAAACTGTTTTTT,CASSPPTVRGGKLFF
TRBV29-1,many,TRBJ2-7,TRBD1,TGCAGCGTCCAAACAGGGGCCTACGAGCAGTACTTC,CSVQTGAYEQYF
TRBV30,-,TRBJ1-1,-,TGTGCCCACAACCGGGGCAACACTGAAGCTTTCTTT,CAHNRGNTEAFF
TRBV7-2,few,TRBJ2-1,TRBD2,TGTGCCAGCAGCTTAGTTTCAAGCGGGGGGGGGAATGAGCAGTTCTTC,CASSLVSSGGGNEQFF
TRBV6-5,-,TRBJ1-4,-,TGTGCCAGCATGCGCGACGGAGGGAATGAAAAACTGTTTTTT,CASMRDGGNEKLFF
TRBV28,few,TRBJ2-7,-,TGTGCCAGCAGTTTCAAAGGGCACCCGTGGAACGAGCAGTACTTC,CASSFKGHPWNEQYF
TRBV2,few,TRBJ2-5,-,TGTGCCAGCAGTTGGGACTCCGAGACCCAGTACTTC,CASSWDSETQYF
TRBV5-1,many,TRBJ2-2,TRBD2,TGCGCCAGCAGCTCATTAGCGGGGACGAACACCGGGGAGCTGTTTTTT,CASSSLAGTNTGELFF
TRBV18,-,TRBJ2-5,TRBD1,TGTGCCAGCTCCTACGACAGGGGTGGAGAGACCCAGTACTTC,CASSYDRGGETQYF
TRBV6-5,many,TRBJ2-1,-,TGTGCCAGCAGTACGAATGAGGACCCGAGGAATGAGCAGTTCTTC,CASSTNEDPRNEQFF
TRBV11-1,-,TRBJ2-3,TRBD1,TGTGCCAGCAGCTTTCAAGGGACAGGGGCGAAACCAACAGATACGCAGTATTTT,CASSFQGTGAKPTDTQYF
TRBV18,many,TRBJ2-3,TRBD2,TGTGCCAGCTCACGACCGGGACTAGCCCACACAGATACGCAGTATTTT,CASSRPGLAHTDTQYF
TRBV11-3,-,TRBJ1-1,-,TGTGCCAGCAGCTTTCGGGCGTTCCAGTGGCTCGCGAACACTGAAGCTTTCTTT,CASSFRAFQWLANTEAFF
TRBV12-3/TRBV12-4,many,TRBJ2-2,-,TGTGCCAGCAGTGGCGCGGGACGGACCACCGGGGAGCTGTTTTTT,CASSGAGRTTGELFF
TRBV4-3,many,TRBJ2-1,-,TGCGCCAGCAGCTCTCCTCTAGGTGAGCAGTTCTTC,CASSSPLGEQFF
TRBV29-1,many,TRBJ2-1,-,TGCAGCTTTGGGCTGGGGGGAGCTAGTGGGGGTGAGCAGTTCTTC,CSFGLGGASGGEQFF
TRBV14,many,TRBJ1-1,-,TGTGCCAGCAGCCCGGCGTCCCTCCTGAGCACTGAAGCTTTCTTT,CASSPASLLSTEAFF
TRBV5-1,-,TRBJ1-1,-,TGCGCCAGCAGCTTGGAATCGTCAGGGATAACTGAAGCTTTCTTT,CASSLESSGITEAFF
TRBV5-1,many,TRBJ2-5,-,TGCGCCAGCAGCTTTTCTATCGTCGCCGGGGTCCAAGAGACCCAGTACTTC,CASSFSIVAGVQETQYF
TRBV10-3,many,TRBJ2-1,TRBD1,TGTGCCATCAGTGCCGGGACAGACAATGAGCAGTTCTTC,CAISAGTDNEQFF
TRBV7-2,many,TRBJ2-3,-,TGTGCCAGCAGCCTCCAACTCACAGATACGCAGTATTTT,CASSLQLTDTQYF
TRBV6-2/TRBV6-3,-,TRBJ1-6,-,TGTGCCAGCAGTTCGGTCGGGTCCCAAATTAGGAGCTCCTATAATTCACCCCTCCACTTT,CASSSVGSQIRSSYNSPLHF
TRBV7-2,many,TRBJ2-7,-,TGTGCCAGCAGCTTAGAATCCTACGAGCAGTACTTC,CASSLESYEQYF
TRBV7-9,few,TRBJ2-7,TRBD1,TGTGCCAGCAGCTTTCTCTCTGTAGGGACAGGGAACGACGAGCAGTACTTC,CASSFLSVGTGNDEQYF
TRBV29-1,many,TRBJ2-2,-,TGCAGCGTTGAAGCCTATGGGAACACCGGGGAGCTGTTTTTT,CSVEAYGNTGELFF
TRBV29-1,few,TRBJ2-1,TRBD2,TGCAGCGTCCGGTCAATGTGGACTAGCGGGAGGGCCTATGAGCAGTTCTTC,CSVRSMWTSGRAYEQFF